The count of the clone carrying this T cell receptor (beta chain) is one. Its antigen is still unknown. This record belongs to a study of identifying expanded T cells in peripheral blood. The study's findings and limits: Technical replicates showed approximately 1.2 changed clones; roughly two weeks 15 to 20; four weeks 19. Variance in clone template counts between roughly two-week samples significantly increased with total template count across all healthy donors.

The CDR3 extends over 13 amino acids. Deletions cut 2 bases from V and 2 bases from J, with 7 bases between. Germline loops: CDR1 MNHNY, CDR2 SVGAGI (reference sequence). No infections or other immune events were documented during collection. This table comes from immunoSEQ multiplex PCR, and its TCRdb copy is limited to in-frame clones, with some not included. The table includes approximately 100,000 clones, approximately 90% detected once. The sample taken for sequencing was blood. The sequence was obtained from a person aged 18 to 75 in good health. The chain carries TRBV6-6 and TRBJ2-7, with no clear D. The CDR3 loop is CASSYPGTYEQYF. CDR3 DNA sequence: TGTGCCAGCAGTTACCCGGGTACCTACGAGCAGTACTTC.